This TCR beta chain was observed in a study of T-cell reconstitution after alpha-beta-depleted transplantation in children. Study conclusions and caveats: Where alpha-beta T cells came from about two months after transplant was reportedly several hundred expanded graft clones.

The CDR3 spans 13 residues. Trimming took off 3 bases at V and 3 bases at J, with 9 bases between the two ends. CDR1 is DFQATT, CDR2 SNEGSKA, per germline (reference sequence). A TCRbeta library incorporating unique molecular identifiers was prepared. From the PCR reads, TCRdb called clonotypes with MiXCR, one entry per CDR3 protein. This repertoire shows about 240,000 distinct CDR3 sequences, roughly a quarter found once; its top ten account for roughly 2.5%. Comment on this clonotype: Antigen: not known.

The receptor's source is a girl aged 2 to 10 with Fanconi anemia, due to receive a stem cell transplant. The sequences come from PBMCs, collected before TCRalphabeta/CD19-depleted stem cell transplant. The gene calls are TRBV20-1 and TRBJ2-1; no clear D gene. This CDR3 is CSASYQVYNEQFF. CDR3 sequence (DNA): TGCAGTGCTAGTTATCAGGTCTACAATGAGCAGTTCTTC.